This T cell receptor beta chain derives from a study of PD-1 blockade in classical Hodgkin lymphoma (dated by TCRdb to 2020 to 2022). Regarding the complete study: Nivolumab dosing was 3 mg/kg intravenously every 2 weeks, continuing until either disease progression or unacceptable toxicity. To define a peripheral blood immune signature of response to PD-1 blockade in classical Hodgkin lymphoma, the study combined TCR beta sequencing with CyTOF. Study-wide conclusions, independent of this receptor: Baseline TCR diversity was reported as lower in newly diagnosed patients than in healthy donors, and lower still in relapsed/refractory patients. Lower diversity was seen in patients whose nivolumab began less than 1 year after ASCT, and these patients were left out of later analyses so that immune reconstitution would not confound the results. Trial patients achieving complete response had baseline diversity similar to newly diagnosed patients, whereas partial responders and progressors had significantly lower diversity. By C4D1, a significant rise was seen in CD4+ TCR diversity but not in CD8+ TCR diversity (p=0.0027 vs p=0.16), and the rise was most apparent among complete responders (p=0.02). Only a single clinical trial cohort was studied, and what caused the repertoire differences, possibly disease activity or prior therapy, remained undefined.

V lost 3 bases and J lost 3 bases, and the count of bases not matched to a germline gene is 3. The CDR3 spans 15 residues, from the cysteine through the phenylalanine. The retained sequence is limited to the CDR3, 45 bases, with the frame set at the first base. The germline V gene provides CDR1 SGHRS and CDR2 YFSETQ. Read against the paper, the sample's time point label means: cycle 4 day 1 (C4D1), after five to seven weeks of nivolumab. All trial patients had relapsed after autologous stem cell transplantation, with cohorts A, B and C differing in prior brentuximab vedotin exposure. The trial cohort comprised some 60 patients with relapsed/refractory classical Hodgkin lymphoma whose best overall responses were complete response, partial response or progressive disease. Single-agent nivolumab was administered to trial patients in the multi-cohort phase II CheckMate 205 trial. An independent review committee assessed best overall response by applying the 2007 International Working Group response criteria. PBMCs from the trial were collected at three points: immediately before nivolumab initiation (C1D1), and during therapy at cycle 2 day 1 and cycle 4 day 1. Peripheral blood was collected in 8 mL Vacutainer Cell Preparation Tubes, from which PBMCs were isolated by centrifugation and then cryopreserved.

Genomic DNA was isolated using the Qiagen DNeasy kit from unsorted PBMCs as well as from negatively selected CD4+ and CD8+ fractions. TCR beta CDR3 regions were amplified by immunoSEQ multiplex PCR using primers annealing to V and J segments. A synthetic immune receptor repertoire was used to minimize amplification bias, and any remaining bias was removed computationally after sequencing. The paper's processing steps were these. Repertoire diversity was quantified as the Shannon entropy index using custom Python scripts. Unsorted, CD4+ and CD8+ repertoires were examined separately, except in combined analyses, for which CD4+ and CD8+ sequences were merged in silico. Clonal expansion was defined as at least a 2-fold frequency increase after treatment relative to C1D1, with a pseudocount of 0.5 for undetected baseline clones. Singleton clones were defined as clones with 0 or 1 copy at C1D1, and non-singleton clones were defined as clones with 2 or more copies. Clones expanded in unsorted samples were annotated as CD4+, CD8+ or unknown by matching protein sequences in sorted samples from the same patient. Wilcoxon tests were applied to paired samples to test diversity changes from C1D1 to C4D1. TCRdb mirrors the immuneACCESS table, restricted to in-frame sequences. Some clones are absent from its copies; in checked studies, under half trace to an unresolved V gene, and the reason for the others is unknown. From that table come the V and J calls and clone size; the DNA was used to work out D and trimming. The sample table shows 100,000 to 120,000 clones, and around 90% are seen once. 15% to 20% of the sample belongs to the ten largest clones.

For this clone: The antigen this receptor binds is unknown. No much larger clone exists at a distance of one base, and base qualities are not known.

The sequencing used peripheral blood mononuclear cells (PBMCs), collected before the fourth cycle of nivolumab. This sequence uses TRBV5-1 and TRBJ2-7, with 13 junctional bases fitting TRBD2. The receptor's source is a human donor with classical Hodgkin lymphoma. The CDR3: CASSSLAGGDYEQYF. The sequenced DNA: TGCGCCAGCAGCTCACTAGCGGGAGGGGACTACGAGCAGTACTTC.